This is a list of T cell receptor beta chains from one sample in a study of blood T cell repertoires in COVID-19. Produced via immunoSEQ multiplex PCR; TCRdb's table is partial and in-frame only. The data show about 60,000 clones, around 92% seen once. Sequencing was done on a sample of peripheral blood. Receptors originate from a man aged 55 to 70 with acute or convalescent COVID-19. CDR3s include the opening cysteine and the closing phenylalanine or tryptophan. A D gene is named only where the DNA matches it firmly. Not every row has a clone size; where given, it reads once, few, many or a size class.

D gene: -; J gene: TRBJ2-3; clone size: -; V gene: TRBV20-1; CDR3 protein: CSASGEDYSTDTQYF; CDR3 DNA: TGCAGTGCTAGTGGTGAAGACTATAGCACAGATACGCAGTATTTT
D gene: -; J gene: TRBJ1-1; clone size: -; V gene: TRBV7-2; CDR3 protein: CASSLGRAPTEAFF; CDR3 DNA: TGTGCCAGCAGCTTAGGGAGGGCACCCACTGAAGCTTTCTTT
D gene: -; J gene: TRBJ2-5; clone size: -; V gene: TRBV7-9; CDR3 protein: CASSLGPFQETQYF; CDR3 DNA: TGTGCCAGCAGCTTAGGGCCGTTCCAAGAGACCCAGTACTTC
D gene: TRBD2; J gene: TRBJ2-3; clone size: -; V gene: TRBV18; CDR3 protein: CASSRPGLAGPETQYF; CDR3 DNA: TGTGCCAGCTCTCGCCCTGGACTAGCGGGGCCTGAAACGCAGTATTTT
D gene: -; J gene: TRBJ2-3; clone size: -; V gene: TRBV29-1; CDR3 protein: CSVINPGVADTQYF; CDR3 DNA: TGCAGCGTTATCAATCCAGGGGTAGCAGATACGCAGTATTTT
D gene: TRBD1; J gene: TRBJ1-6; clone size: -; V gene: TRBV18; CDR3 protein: CASSPMGQGGNSPLHF; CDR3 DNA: TGTGCCAGCTCACCAATGGGACAGGGCGGGAATTCACCCCTCCACTTT
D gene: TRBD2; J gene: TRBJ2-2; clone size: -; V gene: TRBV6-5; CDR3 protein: CASRTSGSGAGELFF; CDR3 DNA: TGTGCCAGCCGGACTAGCGGGAGTGGAGCCGGGGAGCTGTTTTTT
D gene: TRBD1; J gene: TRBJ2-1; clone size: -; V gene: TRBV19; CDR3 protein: CASSPESRDRGHNEQFF; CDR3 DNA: TGTGCCAGTAGTCCCGAGTCCCGGGACAGGGGCCACAATGAGCAGTTCTTC
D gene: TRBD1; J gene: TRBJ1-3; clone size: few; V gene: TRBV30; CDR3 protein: CAWSVGQGVTGNTIYF; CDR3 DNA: TGTGCCTGGAGTGTGGGACAGGGGGTGACGGGAAACACCATATATTTT
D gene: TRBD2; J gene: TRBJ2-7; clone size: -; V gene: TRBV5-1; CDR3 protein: CASSLYLAGTYEQYF; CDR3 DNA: TGCGCCAGCAGCTTGTATCTAGCGGGGACCTACGAGCAGTACTTC
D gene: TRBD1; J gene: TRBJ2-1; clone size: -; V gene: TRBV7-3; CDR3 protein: CASSPDRATYNEQFF; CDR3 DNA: TGTGCCAGCAGCCCTGACAGGGCCACCTACAATGAGCAGTTCTTC
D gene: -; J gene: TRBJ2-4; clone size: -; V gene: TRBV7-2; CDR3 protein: CASSPSRQATKNIQYF; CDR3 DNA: TGTGCCAGCAGTCCAAGCCGACAGGCAACCAAAAACATTCAGTACTTC
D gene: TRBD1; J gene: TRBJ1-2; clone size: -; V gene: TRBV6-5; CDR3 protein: CASSPLTQGVSGYTF; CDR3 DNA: TGTGCCAGCAGTCCGCTAACCCAGGGGGTCAGCGGCTACACCTTC
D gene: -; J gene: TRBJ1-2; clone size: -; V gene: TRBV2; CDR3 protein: CASSEVGGVGYGYTF; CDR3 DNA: TGTGCCAGCAGTGAAGTAGGGGGGGTTGGGTATGGCTACACCTTC
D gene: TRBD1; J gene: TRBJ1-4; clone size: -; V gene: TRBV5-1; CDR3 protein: CASTTNTGGEKLFF; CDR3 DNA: TGCGCCAGCACAACGAATACAGGGGGGGAAAAACTGTTTTTT
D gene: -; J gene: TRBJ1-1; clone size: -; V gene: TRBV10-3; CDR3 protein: CAISEGGGLDAFF; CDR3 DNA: TGTGCCATCAGTGAGGGGGGAGGGCTGGACGCTTTCTTT
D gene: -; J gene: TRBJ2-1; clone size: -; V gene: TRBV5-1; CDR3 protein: CASSLIGGSAANEQFF; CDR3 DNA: TGCGCCAGCAGCTTGATCGGTGGGTCAGCGGCCAATGAGCAGTTCTTC
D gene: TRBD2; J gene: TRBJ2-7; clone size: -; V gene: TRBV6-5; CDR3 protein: CASSRTSRSLLEQYF; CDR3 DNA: TGTGCCAGCAGCCGGACTAGCCGCTCCCTCCTCGAGCAGTACTTC
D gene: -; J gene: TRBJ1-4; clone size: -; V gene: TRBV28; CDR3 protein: CASRYISQGINEKLFF; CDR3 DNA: TGTGCCAGCAGATACATCTCACAGGGTATTAATGAAAAACTGTTTTTT
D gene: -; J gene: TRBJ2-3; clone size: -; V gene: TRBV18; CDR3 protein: CASSPETGDTQYF; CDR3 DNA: TGTGCCAGCTCACCAGAAACGGGAGATACGCAGTATTTT
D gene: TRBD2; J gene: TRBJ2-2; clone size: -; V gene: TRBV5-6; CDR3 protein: CASAGTKTGELFF; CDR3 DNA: TGTGCCAGTGCCGGGACTAAAACCGGGGAGCTGTTTTTT
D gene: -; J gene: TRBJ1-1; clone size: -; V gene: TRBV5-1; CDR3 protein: CASSLVAGNTEAFF; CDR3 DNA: TGCGCCAGCAGCTTGGTGGCAGGGAACACTGAAGCTTTCTTT
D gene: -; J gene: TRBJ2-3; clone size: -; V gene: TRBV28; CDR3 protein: CASSFPGHVGLTDTQYF; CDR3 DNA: TGTGCCAGCAGTTTCCCGGGACATGTAGGCCTCACAGATACGCAGTATTTT
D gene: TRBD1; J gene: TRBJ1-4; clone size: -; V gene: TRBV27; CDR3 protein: CASSLRGHTTNEKLFF; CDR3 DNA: TGTGCCAGCAGTTTAAGGGGGCATACGACTAATGAAAAACTGTTTTTT
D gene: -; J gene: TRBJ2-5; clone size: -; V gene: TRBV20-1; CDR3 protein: CSASSGGQETQYF; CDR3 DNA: TGCAGTGCTAGTAGCGGTGGCCAAGAGACCCAGTACTTC
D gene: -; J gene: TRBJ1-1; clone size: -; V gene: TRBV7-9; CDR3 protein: CASSPSDGGYTEAFF; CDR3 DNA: TGTGCCAGCAGCCCTAGCGATGGGGGTTACACTGAAGCTTTCTTT
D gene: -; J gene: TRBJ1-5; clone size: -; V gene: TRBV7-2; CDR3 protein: CASSSDSGNRPQHF; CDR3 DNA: TGTGCCAGCAGCTCGGACAGCGGCAACCGGCCCCAGCATTTT
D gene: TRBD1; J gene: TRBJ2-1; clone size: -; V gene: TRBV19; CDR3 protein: CATRTGPYNEQFF; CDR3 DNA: TGTGCCACCAGGACAGGGCCTTACAATGAGCAGTTCTTC
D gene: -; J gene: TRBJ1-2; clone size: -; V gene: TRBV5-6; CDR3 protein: CASSSRGNYGYTF; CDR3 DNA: TGTGCCAGCAGCTCCAGGGGTAACTATGGCTACACCTTC
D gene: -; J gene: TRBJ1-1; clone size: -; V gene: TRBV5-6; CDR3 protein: CASSFPGDTEAFF; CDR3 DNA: TGTGCCAGCAGCTTCCCGGGGGACACTGAAGCTTTCTTT
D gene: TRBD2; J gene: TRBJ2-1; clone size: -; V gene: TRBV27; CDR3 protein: CASSPYSGSAYNEQFF; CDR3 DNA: TGTGCCAGCAGTCCCTATAGCGGGAGCGCCTACAATGAGCAGTTCTTC
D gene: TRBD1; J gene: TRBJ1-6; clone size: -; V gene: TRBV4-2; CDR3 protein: CASSPHPGQERSPLHF; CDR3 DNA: TGTGCCAGCAGCCCGCACCCGGGACAGGAACGATCACCCCTCCACTTT
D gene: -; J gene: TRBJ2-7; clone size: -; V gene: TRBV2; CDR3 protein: CASSRQGYEQYF; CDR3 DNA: TGTGCCAGCAGTCGCCAGGGGTACGAGCAGTACTTC
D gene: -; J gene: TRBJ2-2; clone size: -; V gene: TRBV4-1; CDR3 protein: CASSQDGAGANTGELFF; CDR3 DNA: TGCGCCAGCAGCCAAGATGGCGCAGGGGCAAACACCGGGGAGCTGTTTTTT
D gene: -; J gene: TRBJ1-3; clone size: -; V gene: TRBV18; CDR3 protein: CASSPPNSGNTIYF; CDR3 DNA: TGTGCCAGCTCACCCCCCAACTCTGGAAACACCATATATTTT
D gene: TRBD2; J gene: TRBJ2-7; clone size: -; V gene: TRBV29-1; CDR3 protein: CSVVREGANEQYF; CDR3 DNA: TGCAGCGTTGTGCGGGAGGGGGCCAACGAGCAGTACTTC
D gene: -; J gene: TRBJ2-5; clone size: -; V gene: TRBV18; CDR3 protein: CASSPGTQETQYF; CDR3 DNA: TGTGCCAGCTCACCCGGGACACAGGAGACCCAGTACTTC
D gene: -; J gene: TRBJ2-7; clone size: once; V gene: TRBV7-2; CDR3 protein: CASSLLGYEQYF; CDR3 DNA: TGTGCCAGCAGCTTACTAGGATACGAGCAGTACTTC
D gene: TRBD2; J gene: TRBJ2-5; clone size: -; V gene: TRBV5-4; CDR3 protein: CASSLVSSGRAPATQYF; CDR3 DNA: TGTGCCAGCAGCTTGGTGTCTAGCGGGAGGGCCCCAGCGACCCAGTACTTC
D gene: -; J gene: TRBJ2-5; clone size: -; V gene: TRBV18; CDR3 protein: CASSPPATAQETQYF; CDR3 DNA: TGTGCCAGCTCACCACCGGCGACAGCTCAAGAGACCCAGTACTTC
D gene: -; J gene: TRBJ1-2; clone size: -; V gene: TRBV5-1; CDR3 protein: CASSLAPGRGYGYTF; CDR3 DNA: TGCGCCAGCAGCTTGGCACCAGGGCGGGGGTATGGCTACACCTTC
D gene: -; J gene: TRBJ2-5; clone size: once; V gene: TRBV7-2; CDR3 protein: CASSQNPGHETQYF; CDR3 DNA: TGTGCCAGCAGCCAGAATCCAGGGCACGAGACCCAGTACTTC
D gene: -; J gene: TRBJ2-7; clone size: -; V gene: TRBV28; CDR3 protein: CASRIGGGEPYEQYF; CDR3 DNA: TGTGCCAGCAGAATCGGAGGGGGCGAGCCCTACGAGCAGTACTTC
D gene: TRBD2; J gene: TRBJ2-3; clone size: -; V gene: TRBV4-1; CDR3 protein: CASSQFPPLAGAADTQYF; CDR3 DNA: TGCGCCAGCAGCCAATTTCCCCCACTAGCGGGAGCGGCAGATACGCAGTATTTT
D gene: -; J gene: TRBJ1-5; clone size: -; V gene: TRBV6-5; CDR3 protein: CACTSTGSNQPQHF; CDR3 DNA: TGTGCCTGCACTTCGACAGGCAGCAATCAGCCCCAGCATTTT
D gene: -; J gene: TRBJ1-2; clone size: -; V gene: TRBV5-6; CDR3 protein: CASAGGFSFGYTF; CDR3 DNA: TGTGCCAGCGCTGGGGGGTTTAGCTTTGGCTACACCTTC